This paragraph covers one TCR beta chain sequence. The antigen remains unidentified. The data were taken from a study of blood T cells in healthy people across ages. The study, taken as a whole, reports: It was held that the diversity estimates obtained from one million T cells were underestimates.

A second about 6 to 12 cycle PCR used barcoded and J-beta primers. Sequencing yielded, for each sample, at least 2.5 million paired-end reads carrying CDR3. Each CDR3 protein gets one entry after TCRdb re-called the 5' RACE reads with MiXCR. The sample records fewer than 750,000 distinct CDR3 sequences, around half being singletons. Samples had at least 6.5 million PBMCs isolated from them. Per sample, no less than 5.5 micrograms of total RNA were extracted. Trimming stripped 4 bases from V and 11 bases from J, with 14 bases between. The CDR3 totals 12 residues. CDR1 is LGHDT and CDR2 is YNNKEL in the germline V gene (reference sequence).

Sequenced: blood. The chain employs TRBV3-1 and TRBJ2-5, with D hard to call. The receptor was derived from a man of 80 years or more in good health. The DNA of the CDR3 is TGTGCCAGCAGCCGGCTGAACAATGAGCAGTACTTC. Protein: CASSRLNNEQYF.